The present T cell receptor beta chain was sequenced within a study of T cell repertoires in cytomegalovirus infection. Study-level information: HLA-B-restricted CMV epitopes that are well studied were used alongside recently identified HLA-C-restricted ones. It can be stated that public TCR beta signatures indicated CMV infection as well as a matching HLA type.

To note about this clonotype: Its antigen remains unknown.

This CDR3 contains 14 residues. With 6 bases removed from V and 0 bases from J, the gap between germline ends came to 12 bases. A single record per CDR3 protein comes from TCRdb applying MiXCR to the reads. The sample consists of around 100,000 distinct CDR3 sequences, approximately 45% of them appearing once. Study outcomes and limitations: Summed frequency of public TCR beta families distinguished CMV carriers with the relevant HLA.

The chain carries TRBV12-3 or TRBV12-4 and TRBJ2-7; D is possibly TRBD1 (5 bases). The sequencing here drew on CD8+ T cells from cultured PBMCs, taken from culture after CMV antigen stimulation. This TCR was sampled from a human donor in good health (CMV status not recorded). Some clones in this sample may be carry-over from other donors' samples. CDR3 protein: CASSPFQGSYEQYF. CDR3 nucleotide sequence: TGTGCCAGCAGCCCCTTTCAGGGCTCCTACGAGCAGTACTTC.